The present TCR beta chain was sequenced within a study of OX40 agonist ivuxolimab in advanced cancers. Study information: Each dose-escalation patient presented with hepatocellular carcinoma, melanoma, renal cell or head and neck cancer. Three patients showed partial responses: one hepatocellular carcinoma and two cutaneous melanoma cases.

The method was immunoSEQ multiplex PCR; TCRdb's version includes in-frame clones alone and lacks a portion of them. The repertoire holds roughly 120,000 clones, 85% to 95% seen once, with under 0.95% in the top ten. This sequence was found in an adult with an advanced solid tumor such as melanoma, head and neck, liver or kidney cancer. The material sequenced was CD4+ or CD8+ T cells sorted from blood, taken in a trial of the OX40 agonist ivuxolimab.

CDR3: CASRARHGTEAFF. The CDR3 bases are TGTGCCAGCAGAGCCAGACACGGCACTGAAGCTTTCTTT. This chain connects TRBV2 to TRBJ1-1; D remains unclear. Germline values: CDR1 SNHLY, CDR2 FYNNEI. This CDR3 spans 13 amino acids. V lost 6 bases to trimming and J lost 4 bases, with 12 bases between them.